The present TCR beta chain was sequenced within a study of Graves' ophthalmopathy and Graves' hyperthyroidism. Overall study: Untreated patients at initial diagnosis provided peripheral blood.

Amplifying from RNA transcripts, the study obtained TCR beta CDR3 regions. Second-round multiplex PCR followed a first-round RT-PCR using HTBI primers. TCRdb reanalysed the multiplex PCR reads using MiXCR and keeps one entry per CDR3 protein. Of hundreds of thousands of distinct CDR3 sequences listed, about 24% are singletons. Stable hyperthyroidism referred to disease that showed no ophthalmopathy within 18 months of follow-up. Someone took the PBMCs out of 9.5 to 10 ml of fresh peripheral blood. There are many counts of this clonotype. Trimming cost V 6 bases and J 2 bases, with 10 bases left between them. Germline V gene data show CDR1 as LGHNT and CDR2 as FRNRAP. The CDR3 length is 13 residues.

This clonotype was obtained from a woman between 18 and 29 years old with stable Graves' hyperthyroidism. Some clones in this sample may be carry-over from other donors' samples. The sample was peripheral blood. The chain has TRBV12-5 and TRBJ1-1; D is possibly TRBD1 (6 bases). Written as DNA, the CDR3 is TGTGCTAGTGGCGCGGGGGGCAACACTGAAGCTTTCTTT. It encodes CASGAGGNTEAFF.